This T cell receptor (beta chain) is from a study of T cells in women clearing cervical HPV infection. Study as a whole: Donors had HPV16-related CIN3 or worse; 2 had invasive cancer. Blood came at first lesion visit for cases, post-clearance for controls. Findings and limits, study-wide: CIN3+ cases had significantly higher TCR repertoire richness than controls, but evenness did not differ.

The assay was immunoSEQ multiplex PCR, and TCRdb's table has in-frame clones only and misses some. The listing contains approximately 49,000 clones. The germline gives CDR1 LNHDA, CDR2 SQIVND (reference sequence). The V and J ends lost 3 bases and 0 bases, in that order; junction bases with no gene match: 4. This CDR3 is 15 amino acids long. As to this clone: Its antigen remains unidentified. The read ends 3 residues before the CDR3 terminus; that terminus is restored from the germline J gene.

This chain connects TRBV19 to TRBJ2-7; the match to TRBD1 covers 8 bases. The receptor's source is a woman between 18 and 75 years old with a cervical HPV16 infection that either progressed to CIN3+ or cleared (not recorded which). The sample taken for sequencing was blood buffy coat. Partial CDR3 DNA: TGTGCCAGTAGTATTCGGACAGGGACCTCCTACGAG. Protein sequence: CASSIRTGTSYE. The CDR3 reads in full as CASSIRTGTSYEQYF. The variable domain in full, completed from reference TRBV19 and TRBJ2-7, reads DGGITQSPKYLFRKEGQNVTLSCEQNLNHDAMYWYRQDPGQGLRLIYYSQIVNDFQKGDIAEGYSVSREKKESFPLTVTSAQKNPTAFYLCASSIRTGTSYEQYFGPGTRLTVT.